This T cell receptor (beta chain) originates from a study of blood T cell repertoires in COVID-19. The ends were cut back, 0 bases at V and 3 bases at J, with 11 bases in the middle. Looked up from germline, CDR1 is MNHNS and CDR2 is SASEGT. This CDR3 comprises 16 residues. How the authors handled the data: Amplification of reference gene primers was used by the study to estimate nucleated cell counts. Assay used: immunoSEQ multiplex PCR; TCRdb lists only in-frame clones, some missing. V, J and clone size were drawn from that table, and D and trimming were deduced from the DNA. The repertoire holds about 140,000 clones, approximately 80% seen once, with around 10% in the top ten.

The receptor's source is a woman older than 75 in a cohort sampled during active or convalescent COVID-19. The sequencing input was peripheral blood. The V and J genes are TRBV6-1 and TRBJ2-2, with D maybe TRBD1 (6 bases). CDR3 nucleotides: TGTGCCAGCAGTGAAGCGTTCAGGGGAGACACCGGGGAGCTGTTTTTT. This codes for CASSEAFRGDTGELFF.